Sequencing of this TCR beta chain was carried out in a study of technical replicates of blood from a handful of donors. Assay: immunoSEQ multiplex PCR; the TCRdb copy retains only in-frame clones and omits some. The data show tens of thousands of clones, with approximately 97% seen just once and 0.18% held by the top ten. The J segment lost 2 bases and the V segment lost 5 bases, leaving 8 bases of the junction unmatched. The CDR3 runs to 15 residues. The V gene's germline CDR1 is SGDLS and CDR2 YYNGEE. This TCR came from a human donor in good health. J is TRBJ2-3 and V is TRBV9; 7 bases line up with TRBD2. Sample: T cells isolated from PBMCs. CDR3 nucleotide sequence: TGTGCCAGCAGTAAAGCGAGCGGGAACACAGATACGCAGTATTTT. Protein sequence: CASSKASGNTDTQYF.